Listed here are 28 T cell receptor beta chains from one sample, sequenced in a study of shared clonotypes between healthy human individuals. Profiling relied on immunoSEQ multiplex PCR, and the TCRdb table lists in-frame clones only, not all of them. The sample contains 2 million to 2.5 million clones, roughly 93% of which appear only once. Input material: naive CD4+ T cells from PBMCs. Subset: CD45RA+ positively selected. The receptor set was obtained from a man aged 18 to 35 in good health. Some clones in this sample may be carry-over from other donors' samples.

V usage is TRBV5-1 and J usage is TRBJ1-2; possibly TRBD1 for D (5 bases). Trimming shortened V by 4 bases and J by 7 bases, and 14 bases separated the two germline ends. The CDR3 has 13 amino acids. Germline values: CDR1 SGHRS, CDR2 YFSETQ. The CDR3 spells CASSPDNMVGYTF. The DNA for the CDR3 is TGCGCCAGCAGCCCGGACAACATGGTTGGCTACACCTTC.

The chain uses TRBV15 and TRBJ1-1; D gene ambiguous. Germline V gene lookup returns CDR1 LNHNV and CDR2 YYDKDF (reference sequence). The CDR3 covers 14 residues. V was clipped by 5 bases and J by 0 bases, with 10 bases between them. The CDR3 nucleotides read TGTGCCACCAGCGAGTCACAGCTGAACACTGAAGCTTTCTTT. Protein product: CATSESQLNTEAFF.

This chain uses TRBV7-2 with TRBJ1-4; D gene uncertain. This CDR3 has 14 amino acids. Trimming cost V 2 bases and J 5 bases, with 9 bases left between them. Germline CDR1 and CDR2: SGHTA and FQGNSA. CDR3 in DNA: TGTGCCAGCAGCTTAAGGGCGAAAAATGAAAAACTGTTTTTT. Protein product: CASSLRAKNEKLFF. Full variable domain (remainder filled in from reference TRBV7-2 and TRBJ1-4): GAGVSQSPSNKVTEKGKDVELRCDPISGHTALYWYRQSLGQGLEFLIYFQGNSAPDKSGLPSDRFSAERTGGSVSTLTIQRTQQEDSAVYLCASSLRAKNEKLFFGSGTQLSVL.

The J gene is TRBJ2-2, the V gene TRBV20-1, with D perhaps TRBD1 or TRBD2 (6 bases each). V lost 7 bases and J 6 bases, leaving 9 bases between the germline ends. This CDR3 spans 11 amino acids. Per germline, CDR1 DFQATT and CDR2 SNEGSKA (reference sequence). The CDR3 DNA is TGCAGTGGGGGGGCGGCCGGGGAGCTGTTTTTT. It is translated as CSGGAAGELFF.

This clone showed up just a few times. Other DNA sequences from this sample encode an identical CDR3 as well. The genes are TRBV6-5 and TRBJ1-3; D remains ambiguous. V was cut by 2 bases and J by 7 bases, with 3 bases left in between. This CDR3 region has 11 residues. Germline-derived CDR1 and CDR2 are MNHEY and SVGAGI. CDR3 in amino acids: CASSYGNTIYF. The CDR3 DNA reads as TGTGCCAGCAGTTACGGGAACACCATATATTTT.

This clone appeared once. The chain uses TRBV28 and TRBJ1-5; tentatively, D is TRBD1 (6 bases). The V gene's germline CDR1 is MDHEN and CDR2 SYDVKM. Deletions cut 10 bases from V and 4 bases from J, with 26 bases between. CDR3 length equals 17 residues. The CDR3 DNA follows: TGTGCCACCATCCGACGACACCGACAGGCCCAAAATCAGCCCCAGCATTTT. It translates to CATIRRHRQAQNQPQHF.

Regarding this clone: Other nucleotide sequences in the sample specify the same CDR3. This chain uses TRBV29-1 with TRBJ1-1; maybe TRBD1 (5 bases). The CDR3 is made up of 13 amino acids. The germline V gene encodes CDR1 SQVTM and CDR2 ANQGSEA. V lost 4 bases, J lost 0 bases, and 9 bases lay in between. This CDR3 reads CSVAGVLNTEAFF. The CDR3 DNA reads as TGCAGCGTTGCGGGGGTTCTGAACACTGAAGCTTTCTTT.

The chain recombines TRBV6-5 with TRBJ1-4, with D possibly matching TRBD1 (5 bases). The germline V gene has CDR1 MNHEY and CDR2 SVGAGI. Trimming removed 6 bases at V and 1 base at J, with 9 bases between. CDR3 length: 14 residues. CDR3 nucleotide sequence: TGTGCCAGCAGGAGGGGTGGAACTAATGAAAAACTGTTTTTT. Protein: CASRRGGTNEKLFF.

For this clone: Within the sample, other DNA sequences also encode this same CDR3. The CDR3 DNA follows: TGTGCCAGCAGTTTAGGAGGTGGAGGCAATCAGCCCCAGCATTTT. It codes for CASSLGGGGNQPQHF. The chain carries TRBV28 and TRBJ1-5, with unresolved D. Between the trimmed V and J ends, which lost 2 bases and 2 bases, there was a span of 10 bases. This CDR3 contains 15 residues. Germline lookup yields CDR1 MDHEN and CDR2 SYDVKM.

This clone is a singleton in its sample. V is TRBV19 and J is TRBJ1-5, with no clear D. Germline V CDR1 and CDR2: LNHDA, SQIVND (reference sequence). V dropped 4 bases and J dropped 0 bases, with 13 bases sitting between them. The CDR3 extends over 16 amino acids. In nucleotides, the CDR3 is TGTGCCAGTAGTACCGGGCCACCCTATAGCAATCAGCCCCAGCATTTT. This encodes CASSTGPPYSNQPQHF.

A word on this clone: At the DNA level, this CDR3 is encoded by other sequences in the same sample as well. The chain combines TRBV5-1 with TRBJ2-5; D could derive from TRBD1 or TRBD2 (5 bases each). Germline V gene sequence: CDR1 SGHRS, CDR2 YFSETQ. The CDR3 covers 14 residues. Between the trimmed V and J ends, which lost 2 bases and 5 bases, there was a span of 13 bases. DNA for the CDR3: TGCGCCAGCAGCTTTGGGACCTCAGGGGAGACCCAGTACTTC. Translating gives CASSFGTSGETQYF.

CDR3 protein: CATSRDMRSRGTGELFF. DNA of the CDR3: TGTGCCACCAGCAGAGATATGCGGTCGAGGGGCACCGGGGAGCTGTTTTTT. This sequence joins TRBV15 and TRBJ2-2; D tentatively reads TRBD1 or TRBD2 (5 bases each). V lost 0 bases and J 4 bases, leaving 15 bases between the germline ends. CDR3 length: 17 residues. Germline V lookup: CDR1 LNHNV, CDR2 YYDKDF (reference sequence).

This clone was counted a single time. The V gene is TRBV30, the J gene TRBJ1-3; 9 nucleotides align to TRBD1. Per the germline V gene, CDR1 is GTSNPN and CDR2 is SVGIG (reference sequence). This CDR3 has 14 amino acids. V was pared by 4 bases and J by 6 bases, with 7 bases of the junction left unmatched. CDR3 coding DNA: TGTGCCTGGACCAAGGACAGGGGTAAAAACACCATATATTTT. Translating gives CAWTKDRGKNTIYF.

This chain joins TRBV6-1 and TRBJ2-1; D is unclear. This CDR3 is 14 amino acids long. V was trimmed by 8 bases and J by 0 bases, leaving 11 bases between them. The germline gives CDR1 MNHNS, CDR2 SASEGT. The CDR3 is CASWTASSYNEQFF. The CDR3 nucleotides are TGTGCCAGCTGGACGGCGAGCTCCTACAATGAGCAGTTCTTC.

This sequence joins TRBV5-8 and TRBJ2-7, with D possibly being TRBD1 or TRBD2 (5 bases each). Deletions cut 0 bases from V and 5 bases from J, with 15 bases between. Germline-derived CDR1 and CDR2 are SGHTS and YDEGEE. This CDR3 contains 15 residues. In DNA, the CDR3 is TGTGCCAGCAGCTTGGAGGGCAGGGAGTGGGACGAGCAGTACTTC. This gives the protein CASSLEGREWDEQYF.

The rearrangement uses TRBV19 and TRBJ2-7, with 7 bases matching TRBD1. The junction had 5 bases not matched to a gene; V was cut back by 5 bases and J by 4 bases. The CDR3 contains 13 residues. Germline V CDR1 and CDR2: LNHDA, SQIVND (reference sequence). CDR3 nucleotides: TGTGCCAGTAGTTCAGGACAGGAATACGAGCAGTACTTC. Its protein product is CASSSGQEYEQYF.

The chain couples TRBV18 to TRBJ1-4, with D unclear. V shed 2 bases and J shed 4 bases, with 8 bases lying between them. The CDR3 length is 14 residues. Germline V lookup: CDR1 KGHSH, CDR2 LQKENI. The CDR3 nucleotides are TGTGCCAGCTCACCAGCCTTACTTAATGAAAAACTGTTTTTT. Translation gives CASSPALLNEKLFF.

The gene calls are TRBV5-8 and TRBJ2-2; the D gene is possibly TRBD1 (6 bases). Deletions cut 2 bases from V and 2 bases from J, with 10 bases between. CDR3 length equals 15 residues. Germline CDR1 reads SGHTS; CDR2 reads YDEGEE. The DNA of the CDR3 is TGTGCCAGCAGCTTTCAGGGGTTAAACACCGGGGAGCTGTTTTTT. Translated: CASSFQGLNTGELFF. Full variable domain (outside the CDR3, taken from reference TRBV5-8 and TRBJ2-2): EAGVTQSPTHLIKTRGQQATLRCSPISGHTSVYWYQQALGLGLQFLLWYDEGEERNRGNFPPRFSGRQFPNYSSELNVNALELEDSALYLCASSFQGLNTGELFFGEGSRLTVL.

This rearrangement joins TRBV5-6 to TRBJ2-2; 9 bases are a match to TRBD1. CDR3 length: 16 residues. V was clipped by 4 bases and J by 5 bases; unmatched bases: 9. CDR1 is SGHDT, CDR2 YYEEEE, per germline. The CDR3 loop reads CASSPYPTGGTGELFF. The CDR3 DNA reads as TGTGCCAGCAGCCCCTACCCGACAGGGGGGACCGGGGAGCTGTTTTTT.

This chain links TRBV13 with TRBJ2-6; D assignment may be TRBD1 or TRBD2 (6 bases each). The V gene's germline CDR1 is PRHDT and CDR2 FYEKMQ (reference sequence). V was cut by 4 bases and J by 0 bases, with 19 bases left in between. The CDR3 is 19 residues long. The CDR3: CASSSGRDILASGANVLTF. Written as DNA, the CDR3 is TGTGCCAGCAGCTCCGGGCGGGACATACTGGCCTCTGGGGCCAACGTCCTGACTTTC.

The chain is built from TRBV19 and TRBJ2-1; 7 nucleotides match TRBD2. CDR1 LNHDA and CDR2 SQIVND come from the germline V gene (reference sequence). The trim removed 5 bases at V and 7 bases at J, leaving 5 bases unmatched. The CDR3 extends over 13 amino acids. CDR3 DNA sequence: TGTGCCAGTAGTGTTCTAGCGGATAATGAGCAGTTCTTC. Translated: CASSVLADNEQFF.

The chain carries TRBV4-1 and TRBJ2-1; 7 bases are a match to TRBD2. Trimming took 1 base from V and 0 from J; bases not matched to a gene: 18. CDR1 and CDR2 (germline): MGHRA, YSYEKL. The CDR3 length is 21 residues. The chain's CDR3 is CASSQGRLAGDHRGSYNEQFF. The CDR3 DNA reads TGCGCCAGCAGCCAAGGTAGATTAGCGGGCGACCATAGGGGCTCCTACAATGAGCAGTTCTTC.

This chain joins TRBV6-5 and TRBJ2-7; 8 nucleotides agree with TRBD2. V trimming: 4 bases; J trimming: 2 bases; junction bases outside the gene matches: 10. Germline V CDR1 and CDR2: MNHEY, SVGAGI. This CDR3 has 16 residues. The CDR3 region is CASSSILTGRAYEQYF. The CDR3 nucleotides read TGTGCCAGCAGTTCAATTCTTACCGGGAGGGCCTACGAGCAGTACTTC.

This chain links TRBV7-3 with TRBJ2-1, with D perhaps TRBD1 (6 bases). Looked up from germline, CDR1 is SGHTA and CDR2 is FQGTGA. The germline V and J ends were trimmed by 1 base and 0 bases, with 16 bases remaining between them. The CDR3 is 18 amino acids. Written as DNA, the CDR3 is TGTGCCAGCAGCTTAAGGGCCTATACAGGGAGCTCCTACAATGAGCAGTTCTTC. This codes for CASSLRAYTGSSYNEQFF.

V is TRBV7-9 and J is TRBJ2-4; 9 bases are shared with TRBD1. Germline V gives CDR1 SEHNR, CDR2 FQNEAQ (reference sequence). This CDR3 is 15 amino acids long. J lost 3 bases, V lost 5 bases, and 5 bases had no gene match. The CDR3 sequence is CASSTQGAGKNIQYF. CDR3 in DNA: TGTGCCAGCAGCACACAGGGGGCGGGCAAAAACATTCAGTACTTC.

V usage is TRBV5-4 and J usage is TRBJ1-1; TRBD1 matches at 7 bases. This CDR3 contains 15 residues. V shed 4 bases and J 4 bases; nucleotides not matched to a gene: 10. Germline V gene data show CDR1 as SGHNT and CDR2 as YYREEE (reference sequence). The CDR3 spells CASSPTQGEITEAFF. The CDR3 bases are TGTGCCAGCAGCCCCACTCAGGGGGAGATCACTGAAGCTTTCTTT.

The CDR3 DNA sequence: TGTGCCAGCAACACCCGTACTAGCGGCTCGGAGGGCGATGAGCAGTTCTTC. Its protein is CASNTRTSGSEGDEQFF. The rearrangement joins TRBV11-2 to TRBJ2-1; 8 bases line up with TRBD2. The CDR3 covers 17 residues. The germline V gene encodes CDR1 SGHAT and CDR2 FQNNGV. Germline trimming cut 7 bases from V and 8 bases from J; bases unmatched to any gene: 19.

This chain links TRBV19 with TRBJ1-2; no reliable D call. V was trimmed by 6 bases and J by 3 bases, leaving 14 bases between them. The CDR3 is 14 amino acids. Germline V gene sequence: CDR1 LNHDA, CDR2 SQIVND (reference sequence). The CDR3 nucleotides are TGTGCCAGTAGACGACCCGGCGCCGACTATGGCTACACCTTC. This codes for CASRRPGADYGYTF.